A single TCR beta chain is shown here with its context. Its matching antigen is unknown. The CDR3 sequence is 13 residues long. Deletions cut 0 bases from V and 6 bases from J, with 10 bases between. CDR1 and CDR2 from the germline V gene are SGHNT and YYREEE (reference sequence). Produced via immunoSEQ multiplex PCR; TCRdb's table is partial and in-frame only. Of 50,000 or so clones in the sample, around 85% were seen once. Under the ViraFEST assay, PBMC were stimulated with viral peptide pools so that antigen-specific CD4+ T cells expanded. Sequencing was performed afterwards. At the end of approximately 10 days of culture, CD4+ T cells were isolated. Researchers reported culturing approximately 1.8 million PBMC in each well, adding around 9.6 IU/ml IL-2 and 10 ug/ml peptides. This sample is part of a study of vaccination effects on CD4 cells after COVID-19. General study results and limits: Both infection-induced and vaccine-induced clones contracted markedly at late post-vaccination timepoints. The vaccine-induced clones of healthy vaccinees included only 1 of 255 that cross-reacted with common cold coronaviruses.

The material sequenced was CD4+ T cells from PBMCs cultured with HCoV-229E spike peptides, taken before COVID-19 vaccination. V is TRBV5-4 and J is TRBJ2-7; D may correspond to TRBD1 or TRBD2 (5 bases each). This receptor was obtained from a human donor who received a COVID-19 vaccine. The CDR3 DNA sequence: TGTGCCAGCAGCTTGGTGGGGGATTCCGAGCAGTACGTC. This encodes CASSLVGDSEQYV.